The 25 T cell receptor beta chains presented below share a single source sample, sequenced in a study of metastatic and nonmetastatic thyroid tumors. Thyroid surgery was preceded by no treatment in any patient. TCRdb used MiXCR to call clones anew from the PCR reads. The sample lists about 59,000 clones; 15% to 20% were seen once. Sequenced sample: blood. The receptors shown here come from a male donor with papillary thyroid cancer or a benign thyroid nodule (not recorded which). Some clones in this sample may be carry-over from other donors' samples.

This clone was counted ten times or more. This chain joins TRBV12-3 or TRBV12-4 and TRBJ2-2, with TRBD1 identical over 9 bases. V was pared by 5 bases and J by 3 bases, with 1 base of the junction left unmatched. The CDR3 sequence is 14 residues long. The CDR3 loop is CASSRQGDTGELFF. The CDR3 bases are TGTGCCAGCAGTCGACAGGGGGACACCGGGGAGCTGTTTTTT.

This clone was recorded at least ten times. The chain links TRBV28 to TRBJ2-1; D gene ambiguous. V lost 5 bases and J 1 base, leaving 6 bases between the germline ends. Germline assignment: CDR1 MDHEN and CDR2 SYDVKM. The CDR3 runs 13 residues. The CDR3 loop reads CASSPRSYNEQFF. In DNA, the CDR3 is TGTGCCAGCAGTCCCCGGTCCTACAATGAGCAGTTCTTC.

This clone was found many times. The genes are TRBV20-1 and TRBJ1-5, with 10 bases fitting TRBD1. V lost 6 bases, J lost 7 bases, and 12 bases stayed unmatched. The CDR3 has 15 residues. Germline values: CDR1 DFQATT, CDR2 SNEGSKA (reference sequence). The CDR3 sequence is CSATSGTGDWQPQHF. As DNA, the CDR3 is TGCAGTGCAACGTCCGGGACAGGGGACTGGCAGCCCCAGCATTTT.

This clone was observed at least ten times. The J gene is TRBJ1-6, the V gene TRBV11-2; perhaps TRBD1 as D (5 bases). This CDR3 has 16 residues. Germline lookup yields CDR1 SGHAT and CDR2 FQNNGV. Trimming left V 2 bases short and J 7 bases short, with 15 bases between. CDR3 sequence (DNA): TGTGCCAGCAGCTTACTGATAGGACGGGGCAATTCACCCCTCCACTTT. Translated: CASSLLIGRGNSPLHF.

There are many counts of this clone. V is TRBV4-2 and J is TRBJ2-5; D might be TRBD1 (7 bases). The V end was cut by 3 bases, the J end by 3 bases, with 17 bases between. This CDR3 has 16 amino acids. CDR1 is LGHNA, CDR2 YNFKEQ, per germline. CDR3 protein: CASSQGGQSFEETQYF. Here the CDR3 DNA reads TGTGCCAGCAGCCAGGGGGGACAGTCCTTCGAAGAGACCCAGTACTTC.

This clone was recorded many times. CDR3 nucleotides: TGCAGTGCTAGAGAAACTAGCGGGGCCCAAGAGACCCAGTACTTC. Its protein is CSARETSGAQETQYF. J is TRBJ2-5 and V is TRBV20-1; 10 bases agree with TRBD2. Germline V gene data show CDR1 as DFQATT and CDR2 as SNEGSKA (reference sequence). The V and J ends lost 0 bases and 1 base, in that order; junction bases with no gene match: 2. This CDR3 is built from 15 residues.

Points on this clone: A much larger clone lies one base from this, so it may be a read error. The rearrangement links TRBV20-1 to TRBJ2-2, with TRBD2 matching 7 bases. The CDR3 spans 14 residues. CDR1 DFQATT and CDR2 SNEGSKA come from the germline V gene (reference sequence). J was trimmed by 6 bases and V by 8 bases; bases with no gene match: 12. CDR3 bases: TGCAGTTCCCCCTTGGGCGGGAGTCCCGGGGAGCTGTTTTTT. Translating it yields CSSPLGGSPGELFF.

In its sample, this clone was seen many times. The chain couples TRBV3-1 to TRBJ1-6, with D hard to call. CDR3 length equals 11 residues. The germline V gene has CDR1 LGHDT and CDR2 YNNKEL (reference sequence). Between the trimmed V and J ends, which lost 0 bases and 9 bases, there was a span of 0 bases. The CDR3 DNA follows: TGTGCCAGCAGCCAAGATTCACCCCTCCACTTT. Protein product: CASSQDSPLHF.

This clone occurred many times. The V call is TRBV20-1, the J call TRBJ2-7; D remains unclear. Per the germline V gene, CDR1 is DFQATT and CDR2 is SNEGSKA (reference sequence). The CDR3 runs to 13 residues. V lost 5 bases and J lost 2, with 13 bases in between. The CDR3, as DNA: TGCAGTGCTCCGCAGTTAGGAGCCTACGAGCAGTACTTC. It translates to CSAPQLGAYEQYF.

This clone was seen repeatedly, ten times or more. The J gene is TRBJ1-1, the V gene TRBV5-1; perhaps TRBD1 as D (5 bases). V gave up 0 bases and J gave up 4 bases, with 16 bases separating them. Germline V lookup: CDR1 SGHRS, CDR2 YFSETQ. CDR3 size: 16 residues. The chain's CDR3 is CASSLGQMRGGTEAFF. CDR3 bases: TGCGCCAGCAGCTTGGGACAGATGCGAGGAGGCACTGAAGCTTTCTTT. Variable domain in full (rest from reference TRBV5-1 and TRBJ1-1): KAGVTQTPRYLIKTRGQQVTLSCSPISGHRSVSWYQQTPGQGLQFLFEYFSETQRNKGNFPGRFSGRQFSNSRSEMNVSTLELGDSALYLCASSLGQMRGGTEAFFGQGTRLTVV.

This clone was counted at least ten times. The V call is TRBV3-1, the J call TRBJ2-6, with 16 positions matching TRBD2. The CDR3 consists of 19 residues. The J segment lost 2 bases and the V segment lost 4 bases, leaving 5 bases of the junction unmatched. From germline, CDR1 is LGHDT and CDR2 YNNKEL (reference sequence). CDR3 nucleotides: TGTGCCAGCAGCCGAGGGACTAGCGGGGGGGCCGCTGGGGCCAACGTCCTGACTTTC. This codes for CASSRGTSGGAAGANVLTF.

As for this clone: A much larger clone differs from this one at a single base, so this may be a read error. The chain has TRBV3-1 and TRBJ2-5; 7 nucleotides align to TRBD2. Germline V gene lookup returns CDR1 LGHDT and CDR2 YNNKEL (reference sequence). The ends lost 7 bases at V and 3 bases at J; junction bases unmatched: 8. This CDR3 has 14 amino acids. Written as DNA, the CDR3 is TGTGCCAGCATCCAGGAGACTAGCAAAGAGACCCAGTACTTC. Translated, it gives CASIQETSKETQYF.

Ten or more counts support this clone. J is TRBJ2-1 and V is TRBV7-3; 9 nucleotides line up with TRBD1. In germline, CDR1 is SGHTA, CDR2 FQGTGA. This CDR3 is 14 amino acids long. V was clipped by 5 bases and J by 6 bases; unmatched bases: 5. The CDR3 region is CASSRGTGSNEQFF. The CDR3 DNA sequence: TGTGCCAGCAGCCGCGGGACAGGGAGCAATGAGCAGTTCTTC.

This clone was picked up many times. The gene calls are TRBV9 and TRBJ2-1; weak D call: TRBD1 (5 bases). V was trimmed by 1 base and J by 8 bases, leaving 10 bases between them. The germline V gene has CDR1 SGDLS and CDR2 YYNGEE. This CDR3 has 13 residues. CDR3 in DNA: TGTGCCAGCAGCGTAAGGGGCACAGATGAGCAGTTCTTC. This encodes CASSVRGTDEQFF.

This clone was detected many times. The chain is built from TRBV3-1 and TRBJ2-3, with D possibly being TRBD1 or TRBD2 (5 bases each). The germline V and J ends were trimmed by 1 base and 5 bases, with 10 bases remaining between them. Germline-derived CDR1 and CDR2 are LGHDT and YNNKEL (reference sequence). The length of the CDR3 is 14 residues. The CDR3 is CASSQAGRGDTQYF. In nucleotides, the CDR3 is TGTGCCAGCAGCCAAGCGGGACGAGGAGATACGCAGTATTTT.

This clone was observed at least ten times. This chain connects TRBV5-1 to TRBJ1-6, with 9 bases fitting TRBD1. Germline CDR1 and CDR2: SGHRS and YFSETQ. This CDR3 region has 14 residues. Trimming removed 4 bases from V and 10 bases from J; junction bases left unmatched: 6. The CDR3: CASSVGQGNSPLHF. In DNA form, the CDR3 reads TGCGCCAGCAGCGTGGGACAGGGTAACTCACCCCTCCACTTT. Full variable domain (remainder filled in from reference TRBV5-1 and TRBJ1-6): KAGVTQTPRYLIKTRGQQVTLSCSPISGHRSVSWYQQTPGQGLQFLFEYFSETQRNKGNFPGRFSGRQFSNSRSEMNVSTLELGDSALYLCASSVGQGNSPLHFGNGTRLTVT.

This clone was picked up many times. CDR3 amino acids: CASNSHRDRYNEQFF. The CDR3 DNA is TGTGCCAGCAACTCACACCGGGACCGGTACAATGAGCAGTTCTTC. The V gene is TRBV28, the J gene TRBJ2-1, with D possibly being TRBD1 or TRBD2 (5 bases each). Trimming shortened V by 7 bases and J by 4 bases, and 17 bases separated the two germline ends. Germline V gene lookup returns CDR1 MDHEN and CDR2 SYDVKM. The CDR3 is 15 amino acids.

This clone was recorded many times. V is TRBV4-1 and J is TRBJ2-7; D uncertain. The germline CDR1 and CDR2 sequences are MGHRA and YSYEKL. V was pared by 0 bases and J by 1 base, with 7 bases between. CDR3 length: 14 amino acids. The CDR3 DNA reads as TGCGCCAGCAGCCAAGAGCAAGGATCCTACGAGCAGTACGTC. Translating gives CASSQEQGSYEQYV.

This clone appeared many times. The chain links TRBV6-1 to TRBJ1-3; 7 bases are a match to TRBD1. CDR3 length: 15 residues. The germline CDR1 and CDR2 sequences are MNHNS and SASEGT. Losses at the gene ends were 8 bases for V and 4 bases for J; bases not matched to a gene: 11. CDR3 protein: CASGAGGIYGNTIYF. In nucleotides, the CDR3 is TGTGCCAGCGGGGCAGGGGGAATTTACGGAAACACCATATATTTT.

This clone showed up many times. J is TRBJ1-5 and V is TRBV7-6, with D possibly matching TRBD1 (5 bases). V gave up 2 bases and J gave up 10 bases, with 12 bases separating them. Germline V CDR1 and CDR2: SGHVS, FNYEAQ. The CDR3 extends over 13 amino acids. The CDR3 sequence is CASSLRDSRPQHF. CDR3 nucleotides: TGTGCCAGCAGCTTAAGGGACTCGAGACCCCAGCATTTT.

This clone occurred many times. V gene TRBV20-1 combines with J gene TRBJ2-5, with D possibly matching TRBD2 (5 bases). Trimming took 3 bases from V and 4 from J, leaving 18 bases between them. The CDR3 covers 15 residues. Germline-derived CDR1 and CDR2 are DFQATT and SNEGSKA (reference sequence). The CDR3 sequence: CSASKVELDGETQYF. In DNA form, the CDR3 reads TGCAGTGCTAGTAAAGTGGAACTAGACGGAGAGACCCAGTACTTC.

V and J are TRBV11-3 and TRBJ1-1, with D perhaps matching TRBD1 (5 bases). Germline values: CDR1 SGHNT, CDR2 YENEEA. The CDR3 is made up of 16 amino acids. V was pared by 0 bases and J by 2 bases, with 13 bases between. Here the CDR3 DNA reads TGTGCCAGCAGCTTAGATAGGCTTGGGGACAACACTGAAGCTTTCTTT. This gives the protein CASSLDRLGDNTEAFF.

This clone came up many times. The chain joins TRBV20-1 to TRBJ2-3; weak D call: TRBD2 (6 bases). Per germline, CDR1 DFQATT and CDR2 SNEGSKA (reference sequence). CDR3 size: 16 residues. V shed 5 bases and J shed 3 bases, with 21 bases lying between them. The CDR3: CSAGPLGQGGTDTQYF. The CDR3, as DNA: TGCAGTGCTGGCCCTTTGGGTCAGGGAGGAACAGATACGCAGTATTTT.

The table lists this clone with a few counts. This could be a read error, since a much larger clone is one nucleotide away. The rearrangement joins TRBV5-1 to TRBJ2-3; 8 positions agree with TRBD1. There are 14 residues in the CDR3. V lost 6 bases, J lost 7 bases, and 10 bases stayed unmatched. Germline V CDR1 and CDR2: SGHRS, YFSETQ. This CDR3 is CASTTGQGTYTQYF. The CDR3 DNA follows: TGCGCCAGCACCACAGGACAGGGTACGTATACGCAGTATTTT.

This clone turned up a few times. This sequence may be a read error, since a much larger clone differs from it by one base. Other DNA sequences from this sample encode an identical CDR3 as well. The chain is built from TRBV5-6 and TRBJ2-7; 10 bases are a match to TRBD2. Germline loops: CDR1 SGHDT, CDR2 YYEEEE. The CDR3 covers 15 residues. The V gene end was trimmed by 3 bases and the J gene end by 1 base; junction bases not matched to a gene: 4. Here the CDR3 reads CASSWRTSGSYEQYF. For the CDR3, the DNA is TGTGCCAGCAGCTGGAGGACTAGCGGATCCTACGAGCAGTACTTC. Looking up the rest from reference TRBV5-6 and TRBJ2-7 gives the full variable domain: DAGVTQSPTHLIKTRGQQVTLRCSPKSGHDTVSWYQQALGQGPQFIFQYYEEEERQRGNFPDRFSGHQFPNYSSELNVNALLLGDSALYLCASSWRTSGSYEQYFGPGTRLTVT.